The rows below give T cell receptor beta chains drawn from one sample of a study of cytomegalovirus exposure and HLA in healthy donors. Assay: immunoSEQ multiplex PCR; the TCRdb copy retains only in-frame clones and omits some. The sample holds 200,000 or so clones; around four fifths are singletons and the top ten take roughly 6%. Sequencing input: PBMCs. Source of these receptors: a woman in her forties or fifties in good health and CMV-seropositive. Both conserved end residues are part of each CDR3. Each record gives: D gene, J gene, V gene, clone size, CDR3 protein, CDR3 DNA. D genes are given only for firm matches. The listing skips clone size in some rows; elsewhere it reads once, few, many or a size class.

>TRBD1|TRBJ2-7|TRBV6-6|-
CASTPGDSFYEQYF
TGTGCCAGCACCCCCGGGGACAGCTTCTACGAGCAGTACTTC
>TRBD2|TRBJ2-3|TRBV7-2|-
CASSRRLAGGSDTQYF
TGTGCCAGCAGCAGGCGACTAGCGGGGGGGTCAGATACGCAGTATTTT
>TRBD2|TRBJ2-5|TRBV7-2|-
CASSLAIFELAGETQYF
TGTGCCAGCAGCTTAGCGATTTTCGAACTAGCGGGAGAGACCCAGTACTTC
>-|TRBJ2-3|TRBV5-4|-
CASSLAGSTDTQYF
TGTGCCAGCAGCTTGGCGGGAAGCACAGATACGCAGTATTTT
>-|TRBJ1-2|TRBV7-9|-
CSSSLLGGGYTF
TGTTCCAGCAGCTTACTTGGAGGAGGCTACACCTTC
>-|TRBJ2-1|TRBV12-1|-
CASWGEGRAYNEQFF
TGTGCCAGCTGGGGGGAGGGGAGGGCCTACAATGAGCAGTTCTTC
>TRBD1|TRBJ2-3|TRBV5-1|-
CASSLGGTGSDTQYF
TGCGCCAGCAGCTTGGGCGGGACAGGGTCAGATACGCAGTATTTT
>TRBD2|TRBJ2-2|TRBV10-3|once
CAVKLAGGSNTGELFF
TGTGCCGTCAAACTAGCGGGGGGGAGCAACACCGGGGAGCTGTTTTTT
>TRBD1|TRBJ1-5|TRBV10-1|-
CASPPWKGASNQPQHF
TGCGCCAGCCCACCTTGGAAGGGGGCGAGCAATCAGCCCCAGCATTTT
>TRBD1|TRBJ1-1|TRBV2|-
CASSARTGGNTEAFF
TGTGCCAGCAGCGCCCGGACAGGGGGAAACACTGAAGCTTTCTTT
>TRBD2|TRBJ2-1|TRBV29-1|-
CSAETASGGYNEQFF
TGCAGCGCCGAAACCGCTAGCGGGGGATACAATGAGCAGTTCTTC
>-|TRBJ1-2|TRBV2|few
CASMDSFNGYTF
TGTGCCAGCATGGACAGTTTTAATGGCTACACCTTC
>-|TRBJ1-2|TRBV5-1|-
CASSADNFGYTF
TGCGCCAGCAGCGCCGACAATTTCGGCTACACCTTC
>TRBD1|TRBJ2-3|TRBV6-1|-
CASGRDSRTDTQYF
TGTGCCAGCGGCCGGGACAGTCGCACAGATACGCAGTATTTT
>-|TRBJ2-5|TRBV29-1|-
CSVRTGEETQYF
TGCAGCGTTCGGACGGGAGAAGAGACCCAGTACTTC
>TRBD2|TRBJ2-7|TRBV19|-
CASSIPRRSGSYEQYF
TGTGCCAGTAGTATCCCTCGGCGTAGCGGGAGTTACGAGCAGTACTTC
>-|TRBJ1-2|TRBV11-2|-
CASSPAGREDGYTF
TGTGCCAGCAGCCCCGCCGGCAGGGAAGATGGCTACACCTTC
>-|TRBJ2-7|TRBV18|few
CASSPTVNYEQYF
TGTGCCAGCTCACCGACAGTTAACTACGAGCAGTACTTC
>-|TRBJ1-2|TRBV4-3|-
CASSQESSGGYGYTF
TGCGCCAGCAGCCAAGAATCATCGGGGGGTTATGGCTACACCTTC
>TRBD1|TRBJ1-2|TRBV4-1|-
CASSPRDRDHGYTF
TGCGCCAGCAGCCCCCGGGACAGGGATCATGGCTACACCTTC
>-|TRBJ1-4|TRBV7-9|few
CSSSPLRGTEKLFF
TGTTCCAGCAGCCCCCTGCGGGGGACTGAAAAACTGTTTTTT
>-|TRBJ2-7|TRBV25-1|-
CASSDGLRGNYEQYF
TGTGCCAGCAGTGATGGATTGAGGGGGAACTACGAGCAGTACTTC
>-|TRBJ2-5|TRBV7-2|-
CASSRQIKETQYF
TGTGCCAGCAGCCGACAGATAAAAGAGACCCAGTACTTC
>TRBD1|TRBJ1-4|TRBV28|once
CASTQTGPNEKLFF
TGTGCCAGCACCCAGACAGGGCCTAATGAAAAACTGTTTTTT
>TRBD1|TRBJ2-7|TRBV18|-
CASSRDREAYEQYF
TGTGCCAGCTCTCGGGACAGGGAAGCCTACGAGCAGTACTTC
>TRBD1|TRBJ2-1|TRBV5-6|-
CASSLLGGTGRGEQFF
TGTGCCAGCAGCTTGTTAGGCGGGACAGGGAGGGGTGAGCAGTTCTTC
>-|TRBJ1-3|TRBV5-5|once
CASSFGVNSGNTIYF
TGTGCCAGCAGCTTCGGGGTCAACTCCGGAAACACCATATATTTT
>TRBD1|TRBJ1-4|TRBV15|-
CATSRVAGGREKLFF
TGTGCCACCAGCAGAGTGGCAGGGGGCCGGGAAAAACTGTTTTTT
>TRBD1|TRBJ1-3|TRBV7-9|-
CASSFAPGTGVGNTIYF
TGTGCCAGCAGCTTTGCCCCCGGGACAGGGGTTGGAAACACCATATATTTT
>-|TRBJ2-5|TRBV7-7|-
CASSGGETQYF
TGTGCCAGCAGCGGGGGGGAGACCCAGTACTTC
>-|TRBJ2-1|TRBV2|-
CASSDREGRYNEQFF
TGTGCCAGCAGTGATAGAGAGGGCCGGTACAATGAGCAGTTCTTC